The 5 T cell receptor beta chains presented below share a single source sample, sequenced in a study of T cell responses to AZD1222 COVID-19 vaccine. The protocol was immunoSEQ multiplex PCR, while the TCRdb copy is restricted to in-frame clones and leaves out a portion. The sample includes 120,000 or so clones, about 90% seen only once; the top ten take 1.1%. The sequences come from peripheral blood, collected on day 0 of AZD1222 vaccination. The origin of the receptors is an adult in good health.

The CDR3 loop reads CASSVSGRSYEQYF. In DNA form, the CDR3 reads TGTGCCAGCAGCGTGTCGGGACGCTCCTACGAGCAGTACTTC. J is TRBJ2-7 and V is TRBV7-6; D may be TRBD1 or TRBD2 (5 bases each). Trimming stripped 5 bases from V and 0 bases from J, with 11 bases between. The CDR3 totals 14 residues. Germline CDR1 SGHVS, CDR2 FNYEAQ.

The genes are TRBV9 and TRBJ1-3, with 8 positions matching TRBD1. This CDR3 is 18 amino acids long. Germline CDR1 reads SGDLS; CDR2 reads YYNGEE. J lost 2 bases, V lost 4 bases, and 14 bases had no gene match. The CDR3 DNA reads TGTGCCAGCAGCCCCAACCCCTCTCCCAGGGGGCCTGGAAACACCATATATTTT. Translation: CASSPNPSPRGPGNTIYF.

The chain couples TRBV19 to TRBJ1-2; TRBD1 might be the D (5 bases). This CDR3 is built from 15 residues. Trimming took 6 bases from V and 4 from J, leaving 18 bases between them. In germline, CDR1 is LNHDA, CDR2 SQIVND (reference sequence). CDR3 in DNA: TGTGCCAGTAGAGGGGCTGGGGCAGGGTTCTATGGCTACACCTTC. Encoded protein: CASRGAGAGFYGYTF. Based on the CDR3 plus reference TRBV19 and TRBJ1-2, the full variable domain is DGGITQSPKYLFRKEGQNVTLSCEQNLNHDAMYWYRQDPGQGLRLIYYSQIVNDFQKGDIAEGYSVSREKKESFPLTVTSAQKNPTAFYLCASRGAGAGFYGYTFGSGTRLTVV.

V and J are TRBV13 and TRBJ2-2; D is unclear. The CDR3 runs 15 residues. CDR1 is PRHDT and CDR2 is FYEKMQ in the germline V gene (reference sequence). V dropped 2 bases and J dropped 6 bases, with 13 bases sitting between them. Written as DNA, the CDR3 is TGTGCCAGCAGCTTACTGGGGAAAAAGGCCGGGGAGCTGTTTTTT. This sequence encodes CASSLLGKKAGELFF.

The chain uses TRBV3-1 (or the pseudogene TRBV3-2) and TRBJ2-1, with 7 bases fitting TRBD2. V lost 4 bases, J lost 3 bases, and 9 bases stayed unmatched. CDR1 is LGHDT and CDR2 is YNNKEL in the germline V gene (reference sequence). This CDR3 comprises 16 residues. CDR3 DNA: TGTGCCAGCAGCCCTCGGGGGAGCGGGAACTACAATGAGCAGTTCTTC. Protein sequence: CASSPRGSGNYNEQFF.